This T cell receptor beta chain is drawn from a study of cytotoxic CD8 clonotypes in ibrutinib-treated CLL. Using immunoSEQ multiplex PCR, the repertoire was profiled, and TCRdb retains in-frame clones only, with some absent. The sample consists of some 200,000 clones, 75% to 80% of them appearing once. CDR1 and CDR2 from the germline V gene are KGHSH and LQKENI. With 2 bases removed from V and 3 bases from J, the gap between germline ends came to 19 bases. The CDR3 totals 18 residues. This chain connects TRBV18 to TRBJ2-2; weak D call: TRBD1 (5 bases). This receptor was obtained from a human donor with chronic lymphocytic leukemia. This sample comprised PBMCs, obtained after 12 months of ibrutinib treatment. CDR3 sequence reads: CASSPFIVQGSDTGELFF. In nucleotides, the CDR3 is TGTGCCAGCTCACCATTCATAGTTCAGGGTTCTGACACCGGGGAGCTGTTTTTT.